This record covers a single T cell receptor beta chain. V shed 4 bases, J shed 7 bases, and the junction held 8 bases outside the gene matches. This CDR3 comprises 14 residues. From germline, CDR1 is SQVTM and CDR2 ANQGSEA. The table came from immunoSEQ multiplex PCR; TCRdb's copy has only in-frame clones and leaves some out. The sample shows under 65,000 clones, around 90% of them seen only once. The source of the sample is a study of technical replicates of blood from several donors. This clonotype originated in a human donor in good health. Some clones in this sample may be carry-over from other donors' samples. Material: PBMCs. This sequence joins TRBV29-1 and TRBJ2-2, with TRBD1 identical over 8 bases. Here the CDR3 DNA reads TGCAGCGTTGGGGCAGGGGGCAGAATCGGGGAGCTGTTTTTT. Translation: CSVGAGGRIGELFF.